The present entry profiles one T cell receptor (beta chain) with its context. Its antigen remains unknown. The entry originates in a study of identical twins. Study outcomes and limitations: Models predicted too little out-of-frame TCR alpha sharing in monozygotic twins. Low generation probability was overrepresented in out-of-frame alpha sequences shared by twins. The degree of excess twin sharing was weaker in beta out-of-frame sequences.

V lost 2 bases and J lost 6, with 11 bases in between. The germline gives CDR1 SGHKS, CDR2 YYEKEE (reference sequence). The CDR3 is 13 amino acids. TCRdb processed the 5' RACE reads anew with MiXCR; each CDR3 protein has one entry. The sample carries 690,000 or so distinct CDR3 sequences, 8% to 9% recorded once. A further study also used this sample, focusing on yellow fever vaccine responses in identical twins.

This TCR came from a young woman in good health. The V and J genes are TRBV5-5 and TRBJ2-5; D is perhaps TRBD1 (5 bases). Sequencing was done on a sample of PBMCs. Here the CDR3 reads CASSFQGWQTQYF. The CDR3 DNA reads as TGTGCCAGCAGCTTCCAGGGTTGGCAGACCCAGTACTTC.